This entry lists 16 T cell receptor beta chains sequenced from one sample in a study of cytomegalovirus exposure and HLA in healthy donors. The PCR was carried out with 60 Vbeta primers and 13 Jbeta primers. TCRdb's table, derived via immunoSEQ multiplex PCR, lists solely in-frame clones and lacks some. This sample has more than 90,000 clones; around 86% occur once, and the top ten carry less than 4.5%. The sample consisted of PBMCs. All receptors derive from a woman between 65 and 79 years old in good health and CMV-seropositive.

This clone has a single count. The CDR3 sequence: CASSLTGTGNPTYGYTF. For the CDR3, the DNA is TGTGCCAGCAGTCTAACCGGGACAGGGAATCCTACCTATGGCTACACCTTC. This chain uses TRBV27 with TRBJ1-2; 9 positions agree with TRBD1. This CDR3 has 17 residues. Germline V gene sequence: CDR1 MNHEY, CDR2 SMNVEV (reference sequence). With 5 bases clipped from V and 4 bases from J, the junction kept 14 bases outside the gene matches.

This chain uses TRBV6-1 with TRBJ2-7; D gene ambiguous. Germline loops: CDR1 MNHNS, CDR2 SASEGT. The germline V and J ends were trimmed by 2 bases and 2 bases, with 10 bases remaining between them. The CDR3 is made up of 14 amino acids. This CDR3 is CASSETRRPYEQYF. The CDR3 bases are TGTGCCAGCAGTGAAACCAGGCGCCCCTACGAGCAGTACTTC.

This chain connects TRBV29-1 to TRBJ2-1; maybe TRBD1 (5 bases). V gave up 6 bases and J gave up 7 bases, with 13 bases separating them. Germline values: CDR1 SQVTM, CDR2 ANQGSEA. The CDR3 loop spans 12 amino acids. The CDR3 protein is CSVRTIPNEQFF. CDR3 coding DNA: TGCAGCGTCCGGACAATCCCTAATGAGCAGTTCTTC.

The CDR3 sequence: CASSAQREGLSKNIQYF. CDR3 sequence (DNA): TGTGCCAGCAGCGCGCAGCGGGAGGGCCTTTCCAAAAACATTCAGTACTTC. This sequence joins TRBV7-9 and TRBJ2-4; the match to TRBD2 covers 10 bases. Per germline, CDR1 SEHNR and CDR2 FQNEAQ (reference sequence). This CDR3 has 17 residues. The V segment lost 5 bases and the J segment 2 bases; nucleotides outside the gene matches: 9.

V and J are TRBV6-6 and TRBJ2-1; D gene unclear. CDR3 length: 13 residues. V was cut by 6 bases and J by 9 bases, with 15 bases left in between. The germline V gene encodes CDR1 MNHNY and CDR2 SVGAGI (reference sequence). The CDR3 sequence: CASSPVGRGEQFF. CDR3 DNA sequence: TGTGCCAGCAGCCCAGTGGGTCGCGGTGAGCAGTTCTTC.

The chain uses TRBV7-3 and TRBJ2-7; tentatively, D is TRBD1 (6 bases). This CDR3 spans 14 amino acids. Trimming removed 5 bases from V and 2 bases from J, with 13 bases in between. Germline CDR1 SGHTA, CDR2 FQGTGA. CDR3 amino acids: CASSPGDRPYEQYF. The CDR3 DNA is TGTGCCAGCAGCCCGGGCGACAGGCCCTACGAGCAGTACTTC.

The chain joins TRBV7-3 to TRBJ2-7, with 11 bases that match TRBD2. Losses at the gene ends were 2 bases for V and 6 bases for J; bases not matched to a gene: 9. Germline V gene data show CDR1 as SGHTA and CDR2 as FQGTGA. The CDR3 runs to 16 residues. CDR3 amino acids: CASSLGGASGRSEQYF. CDR3 in DNA: TGTGCCAGCAGCTTAGGGGGGGCTAGCGGGAGGTCCGAGCAGTACTTC.

CDR3 coding DNA: TGTGCCAGTGCGGGACAGGGAATCAATGAGCAGTTCTTC. As protein: CASAGQGINEQFF. V gene TRBV2 combines with J gene TRBJ2-1, with TRBD1 matching over 9 bases. V trimming: 9 bases; J trimming: 6 bases; junction bases outside the gene matches: 6. Germline V gene lookup returns CDR1 SNHLY and CDR2 FYNNEI. This CDR3 is 13 amino acids long.

This clone occurred once. The chain couples TRBV2 to TRBJ2-4; tentative D call: TRBD2 (5 bases). Trimming took off 4 bases at V and 0 bases at J, with 10 bases between the two ends. Germline V lookup: CDR1 SNHLY, CDR2 FYNNEI. CDR3 length equals 15 residues. The CDR3 region has the DNA TGTGCCAGCAGTGCGGGCGGGTTAGCCAAAAACATTCAGTACTTC. This sequence encodes CASSAGGLAKNIQYF.

This clone was seen a few times. V is TRBV5-4 and J is TRBJ2-6; maybe TRBD1 (7 bases). V was pared by 4 bases and J by 5 bases, with 19 bases between. The CDR3 is 17 amino acids. Per the germline V gene, CDR1 is SGHNT and CDR2 is YYREEE (reference sequence). CDR3 bases: TGTGCCAGCAGCAAGGGACAGCCCGGGGGAAGGGCCAACGTCCTGACTTTC. The encoded protein is CASSKGQPGGRANVLTF.

J is TRBJ1-2 and V is TRBV7-9; 7 nucleotides line up with TRBD1. This CDR3 spans 16 amino acids. V was pared by 2 bases and J by 8 bases, with 14 bases of the junction left unmatched. Germline CDR1 and CDR2: SEHNR and FQNEAQ (reference sequence). CDR3 sequence (DNA): TGTGCCAGCAGCTTACGGGACAGCTCGTTCTTCGGAGGCTACACCTTC. The encoded protein is CASSLRDSSFFGGYTF. Full variable domain (remainder filled in from reference TRBV7-9 and TRBJ1-2): DTGVSQNPRHKITKRGQNVTFRCDPISEHNRLYWYRQTLGQGPEFLTYFQNEAQLEKSRLLSDRFSAERPKGSFSTLEIQRTEQGDSAMYLCASSLRDSSFFGGYTFGSGTRLTVV.

The chain uses TRBV4-3 and TRBJ2-5, with a weak D call TRBD2 (5 bases). V was pared by 0 bases and J by 6 bases, with 14 bases between. Germline V gene lookup returns CDR1 LGHNA and CDR2 YSLEER. This CDR3 contains 15 residues. The CDR3 DNA is TGCGCCAGCAGCCAAGAACCCTGGGCTAGCCAGACCCAGTACTTC. Translated, it gives CASSQEPWASQTQYF.

A few counts support this clone. The V and J genes are TRBV6-6 and TRBJ1-2; TRBD1 aligns across 7 bases. Germline V gives CDR1 MNHNY, CDR2 SVGAGI (reference sequence). The J segment lost 4 bases and the V segment lost 6 bases, leaving 11 bases of the junction unmatched. CDR3 length equals 15 residues. CDR3 protein: CASRKRTGQTYGYTF. The CDR3 DNA reads as TGTGCCAGCAGGAAACGTACGGGACAGACCTATGGCTACACCTTC.

This rearrangement joins TRBV19 to TRBJ1-4; D is unclear. The CDR3 loop spans 13 amino acids. Trimming took 8 bases from V and 8 from J, leaving 15 bases between them. Germline CDR1 reads LNHDA; CDR2 reads SQIVND (reference sequence). DNA for the CDR3: TGTGCCAGTCGGCAGGCGTCAGGAGAAAAACTGTTTTTT. Translation gives CASRQASGEKLFF.

Only a few counts were recorded for this clone. The chain couples TRBV7-2 to TRBJ2-7; the match to TRBD2 covers 9 bases. V lost 1 base, J lost 2 bases, and 15 bases stayed unmatched. Germline V gene lookup returns CDR1 SGHTA and CDR2 FQGNSA. The CDR3 is made up of 19 amino acids. CDR3 in amino acids: CASSLVGFGGRGTAYEQYF. The DNA for the CDR3 is TGTGCCAGCAGCTTAGTAGGGTTTGGCGGGAGGGGGACGGCCTACGAGCAGTACTTC.

This chain joins TRBV7-2 and TRBJ2-6, with D possibly being TRBD2 (5 bases). Per germline, CDR1 SGHTA and CDR2 FQGNSA. Trimming removed 5 bases from V and 4 bases from J, with 12 bases in between. The CDR3 consists of 15 residues. CDR3 amino acids: CASSPLAAGANVLTF. CDR3 coding DNA: TGTGCCAGCAGCCCTCTAGCAGCCGGGGCCAACGTCCTGACTTTC.